Detailed here is one TCR beta chain. Using immunoSEQ multiplex PCR, the repertoire was profiled, and TCRdb retains in-frame clones only, with some absent. The sample comprises 200,000 to 250,000 clones, about 83% of which are singletons, and about 2% rests with the top ten. The data originate from a study of blood T cell repertoires in COVID-19. Across the whole study: The United States, Italy and Spain were the sources of the acute and convalescent COVID-19 samples.

CDR1 SEHNR and CDR2 FQNEAQ come from the germline V gene (reference sequence). CDR3 length: 14 amino acids. J lost 3 bases, V lost 3 bases, and 3 bases had no gene match. The origin of this receptor is a young man who had recovered from COVID-19. The chain employs TRBV7-9 and TRBJ2-7; 9 positions agree with TRBD1. The source material was peripheral blood. The CDR3 bases are TGTGCCAGCAGCTTGGACAGGGGAGACTACGAGCAGTACTTC. Translating gives CASSLDRGDYEQYF.